The rows below give T cell receptor beta chains drawn from one sample of a study of response to subunit inactivated influenza vaccine. TCRdb ran MiXCR on the RT-PCR reads and lists one entry per CDR3 protein. The profile shows under 200,000 distinct CDR3 sequences, about 11% of them singletons. The material sequenced was CD8+ T cells sorted from PBMCs, taken less than 30 months after vaccination. These receptors were obtained from a man aged 50 to 69 who received an inactivated influenza vaccine. Both conserved end residues are part of each CDR3. The D gene is left open where the match is weak. The size entry is marked missing in some rows and otherwise reads once, few, many or a size class.

d_call	j_call	clone_size	v_call	cdr3_aa	cdr3_nt
.	TRBJ1-5	.	TRBV5-1	CASSLEGGSNQPQHF	TGCGCCAGCAGCTTGGAAGGGGGAAGCAATCAGCCCCAGCATTTT
TRBD2	TRBJ2-1	few	TRBV27	CASSSRLAVPSYNEQFF	TGTGCCAGCAGTTCCAGACTAGCGGTTCCCTCCTACAATGAGCAGTTCTTC
.	TRBJ1-6	few	TRBV6-6	CASRSTGNSPLHF	TGTGCCAGCAGAAGTACAGGGAATTCACCCCTCCACTTT
.	TRBJ2-5	.	TRBV7-9	CASSSIRRETQYF	TGTGCCAGCAGCTCGATTAGACGAGAGACCCAGTACTTC
.	TRBJ2-1	.	TRBV10-3	CAISESGASYNEQFF	TGTGCCATCAGTGAGTCGGGGGCCTCCTACAATGAGCAGTTCTTC
.	TRBJ2-3	few	TRBV4-1	CASSQEDSTDTQYF	TGCGCCAGCAGCCAAGAGGACTCCACAGATACGCAGTATTTT
.	TRBJ2-1	few	TRBV7-9	CASSHSFSGVSYNEQFF	TGTGCCAGCAGCCACAGTTTTTCGGGGGTATCCTACAATGAGCAGTTCTTC
TRBD1	TRBJ2-3	few	TRBV7-2	CASSDQGARTDTQYF	TGTGCCAGCAGCGACCAGGGGGCCCGCACAGATACGCAGTATTTT
TRBD2	TRBJ2-3	few	TRBV29-1	CSVRGGGTDTQYF	TGCAGCGTCCGGGGGGGAGGCACAGATACGCAGTATTTT
.	TRBJ2-2	few	TRBV4-3	CASSQDHRTYTGELFF	TGCGCCAGCAGCCAAGATCATCGGACATACACCGGGGAGCTGTTTTTT
.	TRBJ2-2	.	TRBV7-6	CASSRGRGWELFF	TGTGCCAGCAGCCGGGGTAGGGGCTGGGAGCTGTTTTTT
TRBD2	TRBJ2-3	few	TRBV6-1	CASSERGGPVADTQYF	TGTGCCAGCAGTGAAAGGGGAGGGCCAGTAGCAGATACGCAGTATTTT
.	TRBJ2-3	many	TRBV12-3/TRBV12-4	CASSLFASGTDTQYF	TGTGCCAGCAGTTTATTTGCTAGCGGCACAGATACGCAGTATTTT
TRBD2	TRBJ2-1	.	TRBV4-2	CASSQVSSGYNEQFF	TGTGCCAGCAGCCAAGTGTCTAGCGGCTACAATGAGCAGTTCTTC
.	TRBJ1-4	few	TRBV4-3	CASSQDLQGYGEKLFF	TGCGCCAGCAGCCAAGATCTACAGGGTTATGGTGAAAAACTGTTTTTT
.	TRBJ1-6	.	TRBV28	CASARGGDSPLHF	TGTGCCAGCGCCAGGGGAGGGGATTCACCCCTCCACTTT
TRBD2	TRBJ2-1	few	TRBV6-1	CASSGLAGLNEQFF	TGTGCCAGCAGTGGACTAGCGGGCCTCAATGAGCAGTTCTTC
.	TRBJ2-5	few	TRBV12-3/TRBV12-4	CASRRGETQYF	TGTGCCAGCCGCCGGGGAGAGACCCAGTACTTC
.	TRBJ2-7	few	TRBV30	CAWGGYAEQYF	TGTGCCTGGGGAGGGTATGCCGAGCAGTACTTC
.	TRBJ1-4	.	TRBV27	CASSDLGVSGKLFF	TGTGCCAGCAGTGATTTGGGGGTTTCGGGAAAACTGTTTTTT
.	TRBJ2-1	few	TRBV28	CASTVAGGPKVNEQFF	TGTGCCAGCACCGTTGCAGGAGGGCCGAAGGTGAATGAGCAGTTCTTC
TRBD2	TRBJ2-7	.	TRBV6-1	CASSVAGGYEQYF	TGTGCCAGCAGCGTGGCGGGGGGCTACGAGCAGTACTTC
.	TRBJ1-1	.	TRBV12-3/TRBV12-4	CASNSGGTEAFF	TGTGCCAGCAACTCGGGGGGCACTGAAGCTTTCTTT
.	TRBJ2-1	few	TRBV6-2/TRBV6-3	CASSRPYNEQFF	TGTGCCAGCAGTCGCCCCTACAATGAGCAGTTCTTC
.	TRBJ2-7	.	TRBV11-1	CASSSKDGIGSSSYEQYF	TGTGCCAGCAGCTCCAAAGACGGGATAGGGTCTAGCTCCTACGAGCAGTACTTC
.	TRBJ1-5	.	TRBV27	CASSLNRLLNQPQHF	TGTGCCAGCAGTTTAAACCGATTACTTAATCAGCCCCAGCATTTT
.	TRBJ2-2	few	TRBV6-4	CASSDSTSTGELFF	TGTGCCAGCAGTGACTCGACTAGTACCGGGGAGCTGTTTTTT
.	TRBJ2-5	once	TRBV25-1	CASDDGYQETQYF	TGTGCCAGTGACGACGGATACCAAGAGACCCAGTACTTC
.	TRBJ2-3	many	TRBV4-3	CASSLGLVSDTQYF	TGCGCCAGCAGCCTGGGACTCGTTTCGGATACGCAGTATTTT
TRBD1	TRBJ2-1	.	TRBV9	CASSLGTGEQFF	TGTGCCAGCAGCCTCGGGACAGGAGAGCAGTTCTTC
.	TRBJ2-7	.	TRBV27	CASSFFPGPYEQYF	TGTGCCAGCAGTTTCTTCCCAGGTCCGTACGAGCAGTACTTC
.	TRBJ2-7	many	TRBV18	CASRAADSYEQYF	TGTGCCAGCCGCGCGGCCGACTCCTACGAGCAGTACTTC
.	TRBJ2-2	many	TRBV6-6	CASSYLGTGELFF	TGTGCCAGCAGTTACTTAGGGACCGGGGAGCTGTTTTTT
TRBD1	TRBJ1-1	few	TRBV5-1	CASSGWTGVAEAFF	TGCGCCAGCAGCGGATGGACAGGGGTAGCTGAAGCTTTCTTT
.	TRBJ2-7	few	TRBV12-3/TRBV12-4	CASSYNSYEQYF	TGTGCCAGCAGTTACAACTCCTACGAGCAGTACTTC
TRBD2	TRBJ2-1	many	TRBV7-9	CASSLSGVDEQFF	TGTGCCAGCAGCCTTAGCGGGGTTGATGAGCAGTTCTTC